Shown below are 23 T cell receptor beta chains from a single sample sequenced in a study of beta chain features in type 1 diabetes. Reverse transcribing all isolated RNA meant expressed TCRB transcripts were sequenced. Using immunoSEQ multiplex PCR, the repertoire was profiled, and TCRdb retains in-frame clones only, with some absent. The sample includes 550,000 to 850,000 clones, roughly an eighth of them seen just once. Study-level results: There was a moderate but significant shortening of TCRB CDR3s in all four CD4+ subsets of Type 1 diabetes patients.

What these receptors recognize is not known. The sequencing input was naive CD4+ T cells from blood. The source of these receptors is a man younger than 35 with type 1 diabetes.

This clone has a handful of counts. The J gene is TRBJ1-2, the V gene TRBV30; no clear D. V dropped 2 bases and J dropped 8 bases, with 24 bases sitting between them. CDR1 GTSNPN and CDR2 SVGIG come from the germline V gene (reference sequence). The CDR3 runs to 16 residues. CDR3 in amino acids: CAWSPQAGLRPGGYTF. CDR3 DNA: TGTGCCTGGAGTCCACAAGCCGGTCTTCGGCCGGGGGGCTACACCTTC.

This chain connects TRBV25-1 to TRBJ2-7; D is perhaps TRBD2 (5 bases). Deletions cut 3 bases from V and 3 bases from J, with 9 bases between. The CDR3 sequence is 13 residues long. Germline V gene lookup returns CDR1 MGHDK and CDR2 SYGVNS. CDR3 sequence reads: CASSERGSYEQYF. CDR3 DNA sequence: TGTGCCAGCAGTGAGAGAGGGAGCTACGAGCAGTACTTC.

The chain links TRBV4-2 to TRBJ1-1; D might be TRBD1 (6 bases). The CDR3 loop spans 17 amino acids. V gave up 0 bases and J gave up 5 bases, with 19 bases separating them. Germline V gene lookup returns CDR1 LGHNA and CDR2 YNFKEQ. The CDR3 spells CASSQDPSRGRGTEAFF. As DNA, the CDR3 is TGTGCCAGCAGCCAAGATCCCTCCAGGGGAAGAGGTACTGAAGCTTTCTTT.

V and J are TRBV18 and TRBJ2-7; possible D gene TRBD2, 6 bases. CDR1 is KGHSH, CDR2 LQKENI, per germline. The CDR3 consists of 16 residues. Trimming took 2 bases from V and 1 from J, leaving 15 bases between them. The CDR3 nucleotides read TGTGCCAGCTCACCATTCGGGACTGAGACATCCTACGAGCAGTACTTC. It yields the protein CASSPFGTETSYEQYF.

CDR3 sequence reads: CASSNLDHSPQAFF. Written as DNA, the CDR3 is TGTGCCAGCAGCAATTTGGACCACTCGCCCCAAGCTTTCTTT. The V call is TRBV2, the J call TRBJ1-1, with D hard to call. CDR3 length equals 14 residues. Between the trimmed V and J ends, which lost 6 bases and 9 bases, there was a span of 20 bases. In germline, CDR1 is SNHLY, CDR2 FYNNEI.

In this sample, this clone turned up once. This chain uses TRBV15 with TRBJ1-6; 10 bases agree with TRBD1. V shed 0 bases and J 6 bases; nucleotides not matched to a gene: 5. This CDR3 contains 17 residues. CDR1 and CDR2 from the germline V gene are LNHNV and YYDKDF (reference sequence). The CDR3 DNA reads TGTGCCACCAGCAGAGAAGGTGGGACAGGGGTTAATTCACCCCTCCACTTT. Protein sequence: CATSREGGTGVNSPLHF.

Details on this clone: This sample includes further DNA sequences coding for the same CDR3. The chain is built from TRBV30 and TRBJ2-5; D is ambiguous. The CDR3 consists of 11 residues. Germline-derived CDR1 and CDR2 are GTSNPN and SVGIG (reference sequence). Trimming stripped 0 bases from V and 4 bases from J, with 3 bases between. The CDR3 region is CAWSVIETQYF. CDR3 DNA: TGTGCCTGGAGTGTAATAGAGACCCAGTACTTC. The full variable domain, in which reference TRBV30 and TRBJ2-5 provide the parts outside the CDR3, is SQTIHQWPATLVQPVGSPLSLECTVEGTSNPNLYWYRQAAGRGLQLLFYSVGIGQISSEVPQNLSASRPQDRQFILSSKKLLLSDSGFYLCAWSVIETQYFGPGTRLLVL.

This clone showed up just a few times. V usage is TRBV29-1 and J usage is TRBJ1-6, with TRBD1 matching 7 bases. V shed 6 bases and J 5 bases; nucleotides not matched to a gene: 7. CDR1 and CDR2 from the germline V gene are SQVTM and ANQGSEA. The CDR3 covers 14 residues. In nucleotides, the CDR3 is TGCAGCGTAGCGGCCGGGACAGATAATTCACCCCTCCACTTT. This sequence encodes CSVAAGTDNSPLHF.

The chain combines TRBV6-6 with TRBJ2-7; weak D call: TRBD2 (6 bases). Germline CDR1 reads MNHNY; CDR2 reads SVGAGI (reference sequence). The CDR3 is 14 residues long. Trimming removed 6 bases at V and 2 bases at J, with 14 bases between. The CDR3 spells CASSPVGGTYEQYF. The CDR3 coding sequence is TGTGCCAGCAGCCCGGTGGGGGGAACCTACGAGCAGTACTTC.

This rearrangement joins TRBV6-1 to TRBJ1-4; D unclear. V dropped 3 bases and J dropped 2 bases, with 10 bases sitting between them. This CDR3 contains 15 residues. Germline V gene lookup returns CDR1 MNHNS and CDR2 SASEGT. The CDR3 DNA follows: TGTGCCAGCAGTGATGCCCGGGTCACTAATGAAAAACTGTTTTTT. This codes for CASSDARVTNEKLFF.

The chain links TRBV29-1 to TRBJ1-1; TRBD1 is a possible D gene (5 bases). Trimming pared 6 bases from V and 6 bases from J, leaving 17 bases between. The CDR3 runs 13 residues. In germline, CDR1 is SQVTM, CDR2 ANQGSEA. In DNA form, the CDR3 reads TGCAGCGTCCGTAACAGGTTGCGACCTGAAGCTTTCTTT. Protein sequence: CSVRNRLRPEAFF.

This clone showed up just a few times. The CDR3, as DNA: TGTGCCTGGACACCTTTAGACGGTACCTACGAGCAGTACTTC. Translated: CAWTPLDGTYEQYF. This sequence joins TRBV30 and TRBJ2-7; unclear D gene. Germline values: CDR1 GTSNPN, CDR2 SVGIG (reference sequence). The CDR3 consists of 14 residues. V was cut by 4 bases and J by 2 bases, with 15 bases left in between.

CDR3 sequence reads: CAWRGGLGSPLHF. The CDR3 DNA sequence: TGTGCCTGGAGGGGAGGATTGGGGTCACCCCTCCACTTT. V usage is TRBV30 and J usage is TRBJ1-6; no firm D call. The CDR3 covers 13 residues. V lost 3 bases and J 10 bases, leaving 13 bases between the germline ends. The germline CDR1 and CDR2 sequences are GTSNPN and SVGIG (reference sequence).

The DNA of the CDR3 is TGTGCCAGCTCGGGACCCGGAGAGACCCAGTACTTC. It is translated as CASSGPGETQYF. This chain uses TRBV11-1 with TRBJ2-5, with D perhaps assigned TRBD1 or TRBD2 (5 bases each). The germline V and J ends were trimmed by 8 bases and 4 bases, with 11 bases remaining between them. The CDR3 is 12 residues long. CDR1 is SGHAT and CDR2 is FQDESV in the germline V gene (reference sequence).

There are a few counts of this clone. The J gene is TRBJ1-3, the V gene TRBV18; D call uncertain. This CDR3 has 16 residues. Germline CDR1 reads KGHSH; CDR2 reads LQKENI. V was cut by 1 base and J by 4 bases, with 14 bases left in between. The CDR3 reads CASSPLSTSPGNTIYF. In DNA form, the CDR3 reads TGTGCCAGCTCACCACTTTCCACGTCCCCGGGAAACACCATATATTTT.

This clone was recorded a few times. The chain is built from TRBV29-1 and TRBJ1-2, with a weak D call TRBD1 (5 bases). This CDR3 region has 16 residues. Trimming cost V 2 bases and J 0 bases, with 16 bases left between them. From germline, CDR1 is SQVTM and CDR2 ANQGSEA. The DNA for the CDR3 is TGCAGCGTTGAAATGAAGGGGCCCAAGCCTAACTATGGCTACACCTTC. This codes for CSVEMKGPKPNYGYTF.

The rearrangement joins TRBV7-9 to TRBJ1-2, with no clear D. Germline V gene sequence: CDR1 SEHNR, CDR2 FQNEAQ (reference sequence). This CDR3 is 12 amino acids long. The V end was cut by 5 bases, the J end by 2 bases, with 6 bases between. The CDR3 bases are TGTGCCAGCAGCCCTCAGAACTATGGCTACACCTTC. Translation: CASSPQNYGYTF.

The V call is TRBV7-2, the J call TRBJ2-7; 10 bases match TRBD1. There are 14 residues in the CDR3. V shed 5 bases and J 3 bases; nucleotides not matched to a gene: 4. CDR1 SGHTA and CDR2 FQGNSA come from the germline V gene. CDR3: CASSHGQGGYEQYF. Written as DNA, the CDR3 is TGTGCCAGCAGCCACGGACAGGGGGGCTACGAGCAGTACTTC. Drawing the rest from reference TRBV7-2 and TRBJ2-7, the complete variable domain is GAGVSQSPSNKVTEKGKDVELRCDPISGHTALYWYRQSLGQGLEFLIYFQGNSAPDKSGLPSDRFSAERTGGSVSTLTIQRTQQEDSAVYLCASSHGQGGYEQYFGPGTRLTVT.

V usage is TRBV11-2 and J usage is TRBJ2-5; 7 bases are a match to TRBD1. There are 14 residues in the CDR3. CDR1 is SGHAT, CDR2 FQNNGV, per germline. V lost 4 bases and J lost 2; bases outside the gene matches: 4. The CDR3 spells CASSSTRGQETQYF. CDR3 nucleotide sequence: TGTGCCAGCAGCTCAACCAGGGGGCAAGAGACCCAGTACTTC. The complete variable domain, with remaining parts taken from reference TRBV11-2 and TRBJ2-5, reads EAGVAQSPRYKIIEKRQSVAFWCNPISGHATLYWYQQILGQGPKLLIQFQNNGVVDDSQLPKDRFSAERLKGVDSTLKIQPAKLEDSAVYLCASSSTRGQETQYFGPGTRLLVL.

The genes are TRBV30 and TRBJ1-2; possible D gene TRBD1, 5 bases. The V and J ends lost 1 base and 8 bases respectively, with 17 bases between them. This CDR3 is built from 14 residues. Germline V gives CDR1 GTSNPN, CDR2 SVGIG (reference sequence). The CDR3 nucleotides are TGTGCCTGGAGTGGGGACGGACGGATGGAGGGCTACACCTTC. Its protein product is CAWSGDGRMEGYTF. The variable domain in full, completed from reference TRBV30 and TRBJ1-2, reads SQTIHQWPATLVQPVGSPLSLECTVEGTSNPNLYWYRQAAGRGLQLLFYSVGIGQISSEVPQNLSASRPQDRQFILSSKKLLLSDSGFYLCAWSGDGRMEGYTFGSGTRLTVV.

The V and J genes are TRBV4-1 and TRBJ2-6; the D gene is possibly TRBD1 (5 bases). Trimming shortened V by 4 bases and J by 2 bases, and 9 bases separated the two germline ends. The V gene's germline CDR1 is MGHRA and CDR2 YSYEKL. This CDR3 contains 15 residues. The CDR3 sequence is CASSPGFAGANVLTF. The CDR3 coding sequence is TGCGCCAGCAGCCCAGGGTTCGCTGGGGCCAACGTCCTGACTTTC.

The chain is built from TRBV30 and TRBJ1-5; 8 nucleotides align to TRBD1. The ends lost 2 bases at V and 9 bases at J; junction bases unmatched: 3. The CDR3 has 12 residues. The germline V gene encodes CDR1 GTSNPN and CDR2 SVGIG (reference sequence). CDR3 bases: TGTGCCTGGAGTAACACAGGGGGGCCCCAGCATTTT. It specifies CAWSNTGGPQHF.

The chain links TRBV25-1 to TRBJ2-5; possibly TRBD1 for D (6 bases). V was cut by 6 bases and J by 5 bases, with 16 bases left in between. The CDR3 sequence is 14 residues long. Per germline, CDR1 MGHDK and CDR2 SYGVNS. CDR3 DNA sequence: TGTGCCAGCAGCAGACAGGACGCCAGGGAGACCCAGTACTTC. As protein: CASSRQDARETQYF.